Listed here are 17 T cell receptor beta chains from one sample, sequenced in a study of T-cell memory formation after mild COVID-19. In TCRdb, the 5' RACE reads were re-called with MiXCR into one record per CDR3 protein. The repertoire holds 200,000 to 250,000 distinct CDR3 sequences, roughly 10% seen once, with 22% in the top ten. Sequencing was performed on PBMCs or a T cell subset sorted from them (not recorded which). These receptors all stem from a man in his late teens or twenties who had mild COVID-19 (a few samples of this study predate the infection). Cell type and time point are not known.

The genes are TRBV7-2 and TRBJ2-7, with TRBD2 matching 15 bases. Germline V gene sequence: CDR1 SGHTA, CDR2 FQGNSA. The V and J ends lost 4 bases and 4 bases, in that order; junction bases with no gene match: 8. The CDR3 consists of 17 residues. The CDR3 loop is CASSSGTSGGTRYEQYF. The CDR3 region has the DNA TGTGCCAGCAGCTCCGGGACTAGCGGGGGGACCAGGTACGAGCAGTACTTC.

This rearrangement joins TRBV12-3 or TRBV12-4 to TRBJ2-3, with D possibly matching TRBD2 (6 bases). The V gene lost 0 bases and the J gene lost 2 bases, with 6 bases spanning the gap. The CDR3 loop spans 14 amino acids. The CDR3 is CASSLAGLTDTQYF. The CDR3 region has the DNA TGTGCCAGCAGTTTAGCGGGACTCACAGATACGCAGTATTTT.

This chain joins TRBV12-3 or TRBV12-4 and TRBJ2-7; D not certain. With 6 bases removed from V and 2 bases from J, the gap between germline ends came to 17 bases. The length of the CDR3 is 15 residues. Here the CDR3 reads CASSPTSLSTYEQYF. In DNA form, the CDR3 reads TGTGCCAGCAGCCCGACATCCCTATCGACCTACGAGCAGTACTTC.

The chain carries TRBV6-5 and TRBJ1-2, with a tentative D call TRBD1 (5 bases). CDR1 is MNHEY, CDR2 SVGAGI, per germline. The CDR3 loop spans 13 amino acids. V dropped 5 bases and J dropped 6 bases, with 13 bases sitting between them. CDR3 DNA sequence: TGTGCCAGCAGTATGGGGGGGGGAGATGGCTACACCTTC. Translation: CASSMGGGDGYTF.

This clonotype came up many times. CDR3 nucleotide sequence: TGTGCCAGCAGCCCCTCCGGGGAGGGGGCTAATGAAAAACTGTTTTTT. Its protein is CASSPSGEGANEKLFF. The chain links TRBV7-6 to TRBJ1-4; a weak D match, TRBD1 (6 bases). The V end was cut by 5 bases, the J end by 3 bases, with 16 bases between. This CDR3 is built from 16 residues. Per the germline V gene, CDR1 is SGHVS and CDR2 is FNYEAQ.

At least ten counts were recorded for this clonotype. The V call is TRBV7-2, the J call TRBJ2-1; D might be TRBD1 (6 bases). CDR3 length: 17 amino acids. The germline V and J ends were trimmed by 6 bases and 0 bases, with 18 bases remaining between them. From germline, CDR1 is SGHTA and CDR2 FQGNSA. Here the CDR3 reads CASSRTGSSGSYNEQFF. CDR3 sequence (DNA): TGTGCCAGCAGTCGTACAGGGTCCTCTGGCTCCTACAATGAGCAGTTCTTC.

This chain links TRBV12-3 or TRBV12-4 with TRBJ2-5, with D possibly being TRBD1 (6 bases). The CDR3 sequence is 14 residues long. Trimming cost V 5 bases and J 3 bases, with 13 bases left between them. The CDR3 nucleotides read TGTGCCAGCAGTCGGGACACCATTGAAGAGACCCAGTACTTC. Protein product: CASSRDTIEETQYF.

This rearrangement joins TRBV6-5 to TRBJ2-2, with 7 bases lining up with TRBD2. The germline CDR1 and CDR2 sequences are MNHEY and SVGAGI. This CDR3 has 15 amino acids. With 5 bases clipped from V and 3 bases from J, the junction kept 6 bases outside the gene matches. The CDR3 bases are TGTGCCAGCAGTCCGGGAGGCCGCGACACCGGGGAGCTGTTTTTT. Residues: CASSPGGRDTGELFF.

The rearrangement links TRBV20-1 to TRBJ1-6; the D gene is possibly TRBD1 (5 bases). Per the germline V gene, CDR1 is DFQATT and CDR2 is SNEGSKA (reference sequence). V was clipped by 7 bases and J by 0 bases, with 10 bases between them. There are 14 residues in the CDR3. CDR3 sequence reads: CSVGEGSYNSPLHF. In DNA, the CDR3 is TGCAGTGTGGGGGAGGGCTCCTATAATTCACCCCTCCACTTT.

A few counts support this clonotype. The chain is built from TRBV12-3 or TRBV12-4 and TRBJ2-7, with D maybe TRBD1 (5 bases). There are 13 residues in the CDR3. Deletions cut 8 bases from V and 3 bases from J, with 14 bases between. The CDR3 nucleotides are TGTGCCAGCGGCTCGTCAGGGAACTACGAGCAGTACTTC. It is translated as CASGSSGNYEQYF.

V usage is TRBV15 and J usage is TRBJ2-6; D is uncertain. V was pared by 0 bases and J by 0 bases, with 6 bases between. This CDR3 region has 16 residues. CDR1 LNHNV and CDR2 YYDKDF come from the germline V gene (reference sequence). Here the CDR3 reads CATSRDLVSGANVLTF. In nucleotides, the CDR3 is TGTGCCACCAGCAGAGATTTGGTCTCTGGGGCCAACGTCCTGACTTTC.

This clonotype was seen a handful of times. The chain is built from TRBV20-1 and TRBJ2-5; 7 bases match TRBD1. The CDR3 is 16 residues long. Per the germline V gene, CDR1 is DFQATT and CDR2 is SNEGSKA (reference sequence). V shed 3 bases, J shed 0 bases, and the junction held 10 bases outside the gene matches. The CDR3 loop reads CSARPLEQGNQETQYF. CDR3 bases: TGCAGTGCTAGGCCTTTGGAACAGGGGAACCAAGAGACCCAGTACTTC.

The chain carries TRBV12-3 or TRBV12-4 and TRBJ2-7; the D is unclear. The CDR3 spans 12 residues. V dropped 2 bases and J dropped 6 bases, with 8 bases sitting between them. CDR3 in amino acids: CASSLTVSEQYF. The CDR3 DNA reads as TGTGCCAGCAGTTTAACGGTGTCCGAGCAGTACTTC.

The V and J genes are TRBV7-2 and TRBJ2-3; 13 bases are a match to TRBD2. The junction had 7 bases not matched to a gene; V was cut back by 5 bases and J by 2 bases. CDR1 and CDR2 (germline): SGHTA, FQGNSA. There are 17 residues in the CDR3. CDR3 amino acids: CASSIGTSGANTDTQYF. In DNA, the CDR3 is TGTGCCAGCAGCATAGGGACTAGCGGGGCCAACACAGATACGCAGTATTTT.

This chain joins TRBV7-2 and TRBJ2-5; D remains unclear. The germline CDR1 and CDR2 sequences are SGHTA and FQGNSA. This CDR3 is built from 13 residues. The V end lost 2 bases, the J end lost 2 bases, and 6 bases lay between the germline ends. The CDR3 sequence is CASSLMRQETQYF. CDR3 sequence (DNA): TGTGCCAGCAGCTTAATGCGGCAAGAGACCCAGTACTTC.

The chain uses TRBV5-1 and TRBJ2-5; tentatively, D is TRBD1 (6 bases). V was pared by 0 bases and J by 5 bases, with 14 bases between. The CDR3 extends over 15 amino acids. The V gene's germline CDR1 is SGHRS and CDR2 YFSETQ. The CDR3 reads CASSLGQGFQETQYF. DNA of the CDR3: TGCGCCAGCAGCTTGGGTCAGGGGTTCCAGGAGACCCAGTACTTC.

In this sample, this clonotype turned up a few times. The rearrangement links TRBV27 to TRBJ2-5; D remains unclear. This CDR3 has 12 residues. The germline CDR1 and CDR2 sequences are MNHEY and SMNVEV (reference sequence). The V and J ends lost 5 bases and 5 bases respectively, with 9 bases between them. As DNA, the CDR3 is TGTGCCAGCAGTAACGGAAGGGAGACCCAGTACTTC. It codes for CASSNGRETQYF.